The clone carrying this TCR beta chain occurred a few times. The data originate from a study of blood T cell repertoires in COVID-19. Study context: Spain, Italy and the United States supplied samples that represented acute and convalescent COVID-19. T cells, B-cell-depleted T cells, or PBMCs provided the cDNA or gDNA that served as material.

This table comes from immunoSEQ multiplex PCR, and its TCRdb copy is limited to in-frame clones, with some not included. The profile shows about 120,000 clones, roughly 80% of them singletons. Germline CDR1 is WSHSY and CDR2 is SAAADI. Trimming removed 2 bases from V and 1 base from J, with 9 bases in between. The CDR3 extends over 14 amino acids. The sequence came from a human donor in a cohort sampled during active COVID-19. V gene TRBV10-2 combines with J gene TRBJ2-7; D is uncertain. Sample: peripheral blood. CDR3 DNA: TGCGCCAGCAGTGAGCTTCGGGTTTCCTACGAGCAGTACTTC. Its protein product is CASSELRVSYEQYF.